Sequencing of this TCR beta chain was carried out in a study of T cell repertoires in cytomegalovirus infection. In the study overall: Through public TCR beta signatures, both CMV infection and matching HLA type were indicated.

TCRdb analysed the reads with MiXCR anew, one entry per CDR3 protein. The sample consists of 200,000 to 300,000 distinct CDR3 sequences, roughly 13% of them appearing once. CDR1 LGHDT and CDR2 YNNKEL come from the germline V gene (reference sequence). This CDR3 is built from 15 residues. Trimming removed 0 bases from V and 6 bases from J, with 12 bases in between. The origin of this receptor is a human donor in good health (CMV status not recorded). Some clones in this sample may be carry-over from other donors' samples. This rearrangement joins TRBV3-1 to TRBJ2-1, with D uncertain. Sequencing was performed on PBMCs. The CDR3 here is CASSQDGGVFNEQFF. The CDR3 DNA reads TGTGCCAGCAGCCAAGACGGTGGAGTGTTCAATGAGCAGTTCTTC.